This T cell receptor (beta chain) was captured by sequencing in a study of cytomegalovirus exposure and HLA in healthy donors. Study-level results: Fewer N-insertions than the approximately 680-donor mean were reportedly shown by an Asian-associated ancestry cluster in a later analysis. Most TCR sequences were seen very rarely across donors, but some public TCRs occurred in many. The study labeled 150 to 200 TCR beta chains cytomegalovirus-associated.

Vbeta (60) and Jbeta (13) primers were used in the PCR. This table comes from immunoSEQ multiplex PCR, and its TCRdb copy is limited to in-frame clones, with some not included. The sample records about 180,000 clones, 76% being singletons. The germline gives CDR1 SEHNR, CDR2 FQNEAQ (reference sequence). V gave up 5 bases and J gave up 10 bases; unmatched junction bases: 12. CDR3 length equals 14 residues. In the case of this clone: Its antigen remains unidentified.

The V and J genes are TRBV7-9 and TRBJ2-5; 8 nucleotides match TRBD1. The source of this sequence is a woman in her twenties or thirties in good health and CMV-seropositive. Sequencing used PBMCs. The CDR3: CASSPTGESRHQYF. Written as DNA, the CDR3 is TGTGCCAGCAGCCCGACAGGGGAGTCCAGACACCAGTACTTC.